Below are 2 T cell receptor beta chains sequenced from a single sample in a study of shared clonotypes between healthy human individuals. Sequencing used immunoSEQ multiplex PCR; TCRdb keeps in-frame clones, though not all of them. The repertoire holds about 2.4 million clones, roughly 93% seen once, with 0.36% in the top ten. Material: naive CD4+ T cells from PBMCs. This sample's subset: CD45RA+ positively selected. These receptors originate from a man younger than 35 in good health. Some clones in this sample may be carry-over from other donors' samples.

CDR3 in amino acids: CSASPGTGRLSQYF. The CDR3, as DNA: TGCAGCGCGAGTCCCGGGACAGGGCGACTGTCGCAGTACTTC. The chain is built from TRBV29-1 and TRBJ2-7; TRBD1 agrees at 9 bases. The CDR3 has 14 residues. With 7 bases clipped from V and 9 bases from J, the junction kept 16 bases outside the gene matches. Germline V gene data show CDR1 as SQVTM and CDR2 as ANQGSEA.

The CDR3 region is CAIKEGGGLRTGELFF. CDR3 DNA: TGTGCCATCAAGGAGGGAGGGGGCCTAAGAACCGGGGAGCTGTTTTTT. The rearrangement uses TRBV10-3 and TRBJ2-2, with D perhaps matching TRBD1 or TRBD2 (7 bases each). Germline V lookup: CDR1 ENHRY, CDR2 SYGVKD. V was cut by 7 bases and J by 5 bases, with 20 bases left in between. CDR3 size: 16 residues.